A single sample is the source of the 13 T cell receptor beta chains below, sequenced in a study of T-cell memory formation after mild COVID-19. TCRdb independently ran MiXCR on the 5' RACE reads; one entry per CDR3 protein. Seen here are 250,000 to 300,000 distinct CDR3 sequences, approximately 18% observed once, and the top ten hold 23%. The source material was PBMCs or a T cell subset sorted from them (not recorded which). The receptors come from a man between 18 and 35 years old who had mild COVID-19 (a few samples of this study predate the infection). Cell type and time point are not known.

The chain recombines TRBV7-3 with TRBJ1-1; 10 bases align to TRBD1. This CDR3 region has 12 residues. Germline-derived CDR1 and CDR2 are SGHTA and FQGTGA. Unmatched junction bases numbered 3, after V lost 5 bases and J lost 9 bases. CDR3 region: CASSPGQGQAFF. DNA of the CDR3: TGTGCCAGCAGCCCGGGACAGGGGCAAGCTTTCTTT.

This clonotype was counted only a few times. V usage is TRBV7-2 and J usage is TRBJ2-7; tentatively, D is TRBD1 (6 bases). This CDR3 spans 15 amino acids. CDR1 is SGHTA, CDR2 FQGNSA, per germline. V lost 7 bases, J lost 4 bases, and 20 bases lay in between. The CDR3 DNA follows: TGTGCCAGCACACTCATCGTTAGAGGGGGTTACGAGCAGTACTTC. As protein: CASTLIVRGGYEQYF.

A few counts support this clonotype. The chain employs TRBV5-1 and TRBJ2-1; 7 bases align to TRBD2. Germline V gene data show CDR1 as SGHRS and CDR2 as YFSETQ. This CDR3 is 14 amino acids long. V was clipped by 0 bases and J by 5 bases; unmatched bases: 2. Written as DNA, the CDR3 is TGCGCCAGCAGCTTGGAGCGGGGTAACAATGAGCAGTTCTTC. Protein sequence: CASSLERGNNEQFF.

The chain combines TRBV4-2 with TRBJ2-5; D may be TRBD1 (6 bases). The V end lost 4 bases, the J end lost 4 bases, and 13 bases lay between the germline ends. The CDR3 runs to 14 residues. CDR1 LGHNA and CDR2 YNFKEQ come from the germline V gene. CDR3 in amino acids: CASSRRGLGETQYF. CDR3 in DNA: TGTGCCAGCAGCCGCAGGGGTTTAGGAGAGACCCAGTACTTC.

In its sample, this clonotype was seen a few times. The J gene is TRBJ2-3, the V gene TRBV28; 7 nucleotides line up with TRBD2. Looked up from germline, CDR1 is MDHEN and CDR2 is SYDVKM. CDR3 length: 15 amino acids. J was trimmed by 0 bases and V by 11 bases; bases with no gene match: 11. The DNA for the CDR3 is TGTGCCTCCCCCCCCGAGCGGGGTAGCACAGATACGCAGTATTTT. This codes for CASPPERGSTDTQYF.

The gene calls are TRBV2 and TRBJ1-4; D remains ambiguous. The V end was cut by 8 bases, the J end by 8 bases, with 18 bases between. This CDR3 has 14 residues. Germline-derived CDR1 and CDR2 are SNHLY and FYNNEI. The CDR3 reads CASLALRGREKLFF. For the CDR3, the DNA is TGTGCCAGCCTCGCCCTACGTGGGAGGGAAAAACTGTTTTTT.

This clonotype has more than one count but fewer than ten. The V and J genes are TRBV29-1 and TRBJ2-7; weak D call: TRBD1 (9 bases). Germline V lookup: CDR1 SQVTM, CDR2 ANQGSEA. Trimming took off 6 bases at V and 4 bases at J, with 19 bases between the two ends. CDR3 length equals 14 residues. CDR3 protein: CSVLGGDRVYEQYF. The CDR3 nucleotides are TGCAGCGTCCTCGGGGGGGACAGGGTGTACGAGCAGTACTTC.

The rearrangement uses TRBV3-1 and TRBJ1-3; D is unresolved. Germline-derived CDR1 and CDR2 are LGHDT and YNNKEL (reference sequence). The CDR3 extends over 12 amino acids. V lost 0 bases and J lost 11, with 8 bases in between. CDR3 bases: TGTGCCAGCAGCCAAGATACCCAGGCCATATATTTT. It specifies CASSQDTQAIYF.

Only a few counts were recorded for this clonotype. J is TRBJ2-3 and V is TRBV29-1, with TRBD1 identical over 10 bases. V shed 7 bases and J 5 bases; nucleotides not matched to a gene: 6. The CDR3 contains 13 residues. Germline V lookup: CDR1 SQVTM, CDR2 ANQGSEA. The CDR3 sequence: CSGRQGAGDTQYF. CDR3 nucleotides: TGCAGCGGAAGACAGGGGGCAGGAGATACGCAGTATTTT.

This chain connects TRBV7-9 to TRBJ1-6, with D tentatively TRBD1 (5 bases). The CDR3 covers 17 residues. Between the trimmed V and J ends, which lost 3 bases and 10 bases, there was a span of 22 bases. CDR1 is SEHNR and CDR2 is FQNEAQ in the germline V gene (reference sequence). The CDR3 region is CASSFSQTGTDSSPLHF. The CDR3, as DNA: TGTGCCAGCAGCTTCTCCCAAACCGGGACGGACTCCTCACCCCTCCACTTT.

The chain joins TRBV5-1 to TRBJ2-7; a possible D gene is TRBD2 (6 bases). With 1 base removed from V and 2 bases from J, the gap between germline ends came to 13 bases. This CDR3 contains 15 residues. Germline CDR1 and CDR2: SGHRS and YFSETQ. CDR3 protein: CASSLIGGAPYEQYF. For the CDR3, the DNA is TGCGCCAGCAGCTTGATAGGCGGGGCCCCCTACGAGCAGTACTTC.

This chain uses TRBV4-1 with TRBJ1-5; no reliable D call. The CDR3 is 14 amino acids. CDR1 and CDR2 (germline): MGHRA, YSYEKL. Trimming shortened V by 0 bases and J by 4 bases, and 7 bases separated the two germline ends. CDR3 coding DNA: TGCGCCAGCAGCCAAGAGTTAGGGAATCAGCCCCAGCATTTT. This sequence encodes CASSQELGNQPQHF.

This clonotype was observed at least ten times. V and J are TRBV7-9 and TRBJ2-7; 7 positions agree with TRBD2. The germline CDR1 and CDR2 sequences are SEHNR and FQNEAQ (reference sequence). J gave up 6 bases and V 3 bases, and 2 bases lay outside the gene matches. The length of the CDR3 is 12 residues. The CDR3 protein is CASSFTGGEQYV. The DNA for the CDR3 is TGTGCCAGCAGCTTCACGGGGGGCGAGCAGTACGTC.